The rows below give T cell receptor beta chains drawn from one sample of a study of shared clonotypes between healthy human individuals. The assay was immunoSEQ multiplex PCR, and TCRdb's table has in-frame clones only and misses some. Among roughly 2.2 million clones listed, approximately 95% were seen once. Sequenced input: naive CD4+ T cells from PBMCs. The receptor source for this set is a man aged 18-30 years in good health. Some clones in this sample may be carry-over from other donors' samples. The CDR3 runs from the conserved cysteine through the conserved F or W. D genes are given only for firm matches. A row's size may be missing; if present it is once, few, many or a size class.

d_gene: NA; abundance: NA; v_gene: TRBV30; j_gene: TRBJ1-1; CDR3aa: CAWIYELATEAFF; CDR3nt: TGTGCCTGGATCTATGAGCTCGCCACTGAAGCTTTCTTT
d_gene: TRBD1; abundance: NA; v_gene: TRBV25-1; j_gene: TRBJ1-4; CDR3aa: CASSGQGSEKLFF; CDR3nt: TGTGCCAGCAGTGGACAGGGTAGTGAAAAACTGTTTTTT
d_gene: NA; abundance: NA; v_gene: TRBV5-1; j_gene: TRBJ2-7; CDR3aa: CASRRYYEQYF; CDR3nt: TGCGCCAGCCGGAGGTACTACGAGCAGTACTTC
d_gene: TRBD2; abundance: NA; v_gene: TRBV2; j_gene: TRBJ2-7; CDR3aa: CASSTSGASYEQYF; CDR3nt: TGTGCCAGCAGTACTAGCGGAGCCTCCTACGAGCAGTACTTC
d_gene: NA; abundance: NA; v_gene: TRBV2; j_gene: TRBJ1-1; CDR3aa: CASYRNTEAFF; CDR3nt: TGTGCCAGCTACCGGAACACTGAAGCTTTCTTT
d_gene: TRBD2; abundance: NA; v_gene: TRBV5-1; j_gene: TRBJ2-1; CDR3aa: CASSLTSGTSSYNEQFF; CDR3nt: TGCGCCAGCAGCTTGACTAGCGGGACGAGCTCCTACAATGAGCAGTTCTTC
d_gene: NA; abundance: NA; v_gene: TRBV4-1; j_gene: TRBJ1-3; CDR3aa: CASSQVGQPLSGNTIYF; CDR3nt: TGCGCCAGCAGCCAAGTAGGACAGCCTCTCTCTGGAAACACCATATATTTT
d_gene: NA; abundance: once; v_gene: TRBV11-1; j_gene: TRBJ2-3; CDR3aa: CASSSRGRADTQYF; CDR3nt: TGTGCCAGCAGCTCTAGGGGGAGGGCAGATACGCAGTATTTT
d_gene: TRBD2; abundance: once; v_gene: TRBV4-2; j_gene: TRBJ2-7; CDR3aa: CASSQERSGLAGVGEQYF; CDR3nt: TGTGCCAGCAGCCAAGAACGTTCCGGGCTAGCGGGAGTCGGCGAGCAGTACTTC
d_gene: TRBD1; abundance: once; v_gene: TRBV19; j_gene: TRBJ1-2; CDR3aa: CASSIRTDRAGYTF; CDR3nt: TGTGCCAGTAGTATCCGAACGGACAGGGCTGGCTACACCTTC
d_gene: NA; abundance: NA; v_gene: TRBV28; j_gene: TRBJ1-2; CDR3aa: CASSAGGGGVNYGYTF; CDR3nt: TGTGCCAGCAGCGCCGGGGGCGGGGGAGTTAACTATGGCTACACCTTC
d_gene: NA; abundance: NA; v_gene: TRBV5-4; j_gene: TRBJ1-1; CDR3aa: CASRGRATEAFF; CDR3nt: TGTGCCAGCAGGGGGAGGGCAACAGAAGCTTTCTTT
d_gene: NA; abundance: NA; v_gene: TRBV15; j_gene: TRBJ2-3; CDR3aa: CATSRDRVVGGLGDTQYF; CDR3nt: TGTGCCACCAGCAGAGATCGGGTAGTAGGGGGACTGGGGGATACGCAGTATTTT
d_gene: NA; abundance: NA; v_gene: TRBV18; j_gene: TRBJ1-1; CDR3aa: CASSPAGLNTEAFF; CDR3nt: TGTGCCAGCTCACCGGCGGGGTTGAACACTGAAGCTTTCTTT
d_gene: NA; abundance: NA; v_gene: TRBV5-6; j_gene: TRBJ1-4; CDR3aa: CASSFYSTNEKLFF; CDR3nt: TGTGCCAGCAGCTTTTACTCAACTAATGAAAAACTGTTTTTT
d_gene: TRBD1; abundance: NA; v_gene: TRBV13; j_gene: TRBJ2-3; CDR3aa: CASSLTWTGFPDTQYF; CDR3nt: TGTGCCAGCAGCTTAACATGGACAGGGTTCCCAGATACGCAGTATTTT
d_gene: NA; abundance: once; v_gene: TRBV6-1; j_gene: TRBJ2-5; CDR3aa: CASSESRRPQETQYF; CDR3nt: TGTGCCAGCAGTGAAAGTAGGAGGCCGCAAGAGACCCAGTACTTC
d_gene: TRBD2; abundance: NA; v_gene: TRBV25-1; j_gene: TRBJ2-3; CDR3aa: CASSESLAGFIDTQYF; CDR3nt: TGTGCCAGCAGTGAATCTCTAGCGGGATTTATAGATACGCAGTATTTT
d_gene: TRBD1; abundance: NA; v_gene: TRBV5-1; j_gene: TRBJ2-1; CDR3aa: CASSLRTGDDEQFF; CDR3nt: TGCGCCAGCAGCCTCCGGACAGGGGACGATGAGCAGTTCTTC
d_gene: TRBD2; abundance: NA; v_gene: TRBV28; j_gene: TRBJ2-1; CDR3aa: CASRRLAGLGTYNEQFF; CDR3nt: TGTGCCAGCAGGCGACTAGCGGGACTCGGGACCTACAATGAGCAGTTCTTC